These 23 T cell receptor beta chains share one sample of origin, sequenced in a study of cytomegalovirus exposure and HLA in healthy donors. Method: immunoSEQ multiplex PCR; TCRdb's copy keeps in-frame clones and lacks some. The sample shows tens of thousands of clones, approximately 94% of them seen only once. The specimen sequenced was PBMCs. The receptors were sampled from a man aged 18 to 30 in good health and CMV-seropositive.

The chain couples TRBV7-2 to TRBJ2-7; 8 bases fit TRBD1. The ends lost 5 bases at V and 1 base at J; junction bases unmatched: 1. This CDR3 has 13 residues. In germline, CDR1 is SGHTA, CDR2 FQGNSA. This chain's CDR3 is CASSRDRSYEQYF. For the CDR3, the DNA is TGTGCCAGCAGCAGGGACAGGTCCTACGAGCAGTACTTC.

The V and J genes are TRBV28 and TRBJ1-1; 8 bases agree with TRBD1. This CDR3 has 13 residues. Germline loops: CDR1 MDHEN, CDR2 SYDVKM. Trimming took 6 bases from V and 10 from J; bases not matched to a gene: 10. The CDR3 sequence is CASSPGQGVRAFF. The CDR3 nucleotides are TGTGCCAGCAGCCCCGGACAGGGAGTAAGAGCTTTCTTT. The full variable domain, completed using reference TRBV28 and TRBJ1-1, is DVKVTQSSRYLVKRTGEKVFLECVQDMDHENMFWYRQDPGLGLRLIYFSYDVKMKEKGDIPEGYSVSREKKERFSLILESASTNQTSMYLCASSPGQGVRAFFGQGTRLTVV.

V is TRBV6-1 and J is TRBJ1-1, with 9 bases aligning to TRBD1. Germline V gene data show CDR1 as MNHNS and CDR2 as SASEGT. This CDR3 has 14 amino acids. With V trimmed by 7 bases and J by 3 bases, 6 bases remained unmatched. In DNA, the CDR3 is TGTGCCAGCACCTGGACAGGGGTGGACACTGAAGCTTTCTTT. Translating gives CASTWTGVDTEAFF.

The chain has TRBV9 and TRBJ1-6; a weak D match, TRBD1 (5 bases). Germline CDR1 is SGDLS and CDR2 is YYNGEE. The CDR3 consists of 21 residues. V was trimmed by 2 bases and J by 0 bases, leaving 24 bases between them. CDR3 coding DNA: TGTGCCAGCAGCGTCCGGCCATGGGGCAACAACGTGAGCTCCTATAATTCACCCCTCCACTTT. Translation gives CASSVRPWGNNVSSYNSPLHF.

The chain couples TRBV19 to TRBJ2-7, with D tentatively TRBD2 (6 bases). V dropped 0 bases and J dropped 7 bases, with 16 bases sitting between them. Per the germline V gene, CDR1 is LNHDA and CDR2 is SQIVND (reference sequence). The CDR3 has 15 residues. The CDR3 region is CASSIDSGDFREQYF. The CDR3 DNA sequence: TGTGCCAGTAGTATAGACTCCGGGGACTTCAGGGAGCAGTACTTC.

The V call is TRBV2, the J call TRBJ2-7; D may be TRBD2 (6 bases). Trimming left V 10 bases short and J 0 bases short, with 16 bases between. This CDR3 has 14 amino acids. Germline assignment: CDR1 SNHLY and CDR2 FYNNEI. CDR3 bases: TGTGCCATCCGACGGGGGAGGAGCTCCTACGAGCAGTACTTC. Amino acids: CAIRRGRSSYEQYF.

The rearrangement uses TRBV27 and TRBJ2-2; D is undetermined. The CDR3 has 15 amino acids. Germline V gene data show CDR1 as MNHEY and CDR2 as SMNVEV (reference sequence). The V end was cut by 3 bases, the J end by 6 bases, with 14 bases between. The CDR3 nucleotides are TGTGCCAGCAGTTTTACTCCCTCCCCTGCCGGGGAGCTGTTTTTT. It specifies CASSFTPSPAGELFF.

This clone was picked up one time. V and J are TRBV21-1 and TRBJ2-7; the table gives TRBD1 as D, unverified against the DNA. TRBV21-1 is a listed pseudogene. This CDR3 is 15 amino acids long. Here the CDR3 DNA reads TGTGCCAGCAGCAAAGTTCCGAACAGGGCTTACGAGCAGTACTTC. Residues: CASSKVPNRAYEQYF.

The gene calls are TRBV2 and TRBJ2-7; D is unclear. The germline V gene has CDR1 SNHLY and CDR2 FYNNEI. Trimming took off 4 bases at V and 1 base at J, with 8 bases between the two ends. This CDR3 has 13 amino acids. This CDR3 reads CASSARTSYEQYF. In DNA, the CDR3 is TGTGCCAGCAGTGCCCGTACTTCCTACGAGCAGTACTTC.

As for this clone: Germline and junction disagree at one end, which may indicate a read error. The chain links TRBV30 to TRBJ2-1; TRBD2 matches at 10 bases. This CDR3 is 13 amino acids long. Germline values: CDR1 GTSNPN, CDR2 SVGIG (reference sequence). CDR3 DNA: TGTGCCGGGAGCGGGAGGGCCGTCAGAGAGCAGTTCTTC. It is translated as CAGSGRAVREQFF. Full variable domain (missing parts from reference TRBV30 and TRBJ2-1): SQTIHQWPATLVQPVGSPLSLECTVEGTSNPNLYWYRQAAGRGLQLLFYSVGIGQISSEVPQNLSASRPQDRQFILSSKKLLLSDSGFYLCAGSGRAVREQFFGPGTRLTVL.

This chain connects TRBV4-1 to TRBJ2-1, with 11 bases lining up with TRBD2. With 4 bases clipped from V and 0 bases from J, the junction kept 5 bases outside the gene matches. Looked up from germline, CDR1 is MGHRA and CDR2 is YSYEKL. The CDR3 consists of 17 residues. DNA of the CDR3: TGCGCCAGCAGCCTACTAGCGGGAGTTACCTCCTACAATGAGCAGTTCTTC. Its translation: CASSLLAGVTSYNEQFF.

The chain employs TRBV2 and TRBJ2-3, with D possibly matching TRBD1 (5 bases). The CDR3 consists of 18 residues. Germline V gene lookup returns CDR1 SNHLY and CDR2 FYNNEI. V lost 1 base, J lost 0 bases, and 17 bases lay in between. The CDR3 spells CASSEEQDIIPSTDTQYF. CDR3 nucleotides: TGTGCCAGCAGTGAAGAGCAGGACATCATACCCAGCACAGATACGCAGTATTTT.

This chain connects TRBV18 to TRBJ2-3; 10 nucleotides align to TRBD1. V lost 4 bases and J lost 4; bases outside the gene matches: 2. CDR1 is KGHSH and CDR2 is LQKENI in the germline V gene. This CDR3 contains 14 residues. The CDR3 DNA is TGTGCCAGCTCACTGGGACAGGGGCCAGATACGCAGTATTTT. Translation: CASSLGQGPDTQYF.

The chain recombines TRBV5-1 with TRBJ2-3, with TRBD2 matching over 10 bases. The CDR3 is 15 residues long. The trim removed 5 bases at V and 0 bases at J, leaving 3 bases unmatched. Germline values: CDR1 SGHRS, CDR2 YFSETQ. CDR3 DNA: TGCGCCAGCAGTTCTAGCGGGAGAAGCACAGATACGCAGTATTTT. Amino acids: CASSSSGRSTDTQYF.

This chain links TRBV11-3 with TRBJ1-1; D not certain. The V gene's germline CDR1 is SGHNT and CDR2 YENEEA. Between the trimmed V and J ends, which lost 5 bases and 4 bases, there was a span of 11 bases. CDR3 size: 13 residues. The CDR3 loop is CASSLVYGTEAFF. In DNA, the CDR3 is TGTGCCAGCAGCCTGGTCTATGGCACTGAAGCTTTCTTT.

CDR3 protein: CASTRGRGPTTTEAFF. In DNA, the CDR3 is TGTGCCAGCACGCGGGGTCGTGGGCCAACAACCACTGAAGCTTTCTTT. V gene TRBV7-9 combines with J gene TRBJ1-1; D is unclear. The CDR3 is 16 amino acids. The V gene's germline CDR1 is SEHNR and CDR2 FQNEAQ (reference sequence). Deletions cut 7 bases from V and 4 bases from J, with 22 bases between.

This clone showed up just once. V and J are TRBV19 and TRBJ2-7, with TRBD2 as a possible D gene (5 bases). CDR3 length equals 14 residues. V was pared by 1 base and J by 0 bases, with 7 bases between. CDR1 and CDR2 from the germline V gene are LNHDA and SQIVND (reference sequence). CDR3 nucleotide sequence: TGTGCCAGTAGTATAGGGGAGAGCTCCTACGAGCAGTACTTC. Translating gives CASSIGESSYEQYF.

This chain connects TRBV6-1 to TRBJ1-2; possible D gene TRBD1, 5 bases. V lost 3 bases and J 6 bases, leaving 14 bases between the germline ends. The CDR3 is 14 amino acids. Germline V gene lookup returns CDR1 MNHNS and CDR2 SASEGT. The CDR3 nucleotides are TGTGCCAGCAGTGATTCAGGGATCTACCATGGCTACACCTTC. Residues: CASSDSGIYHGYTF.

V is TRBV29-1 and J is TRBJ2-6; D remains unclear. Germline-derived CDR1 and CDR2 are SQVTM and ANQGSEA. This CDR3 contains 14 residues. Trimming stripped 7 bases from V and 0 bases from J, with 10 bases between. The CDR3 nucleotides are TGCAGCGGGAGCGTGGGCTCTGGGGCCAACGTCCTGACTTTC. It specifies CSGSVGSGANVLTF. Combining the CDR3 with reference TRBV29-1 and TRBJ2-6 gives the whole variable domain SAVISQKPSRDICQRGTSLTIQCQVDSQVTMMFWYRQQPGQSLTLIATANQGSEATYESGFVIDKFPISRPNLTFSTLTVSNMSPEDSSIYLCSGSVGSGANVLTFGAGSRLTVL.

This clone was seen a single time. The chain carries TRBV7-6 and TRBJ1-2, with 9 nucleotides matching TRBD1. The CDR3 has 15 amino acids. CDR1 is SGHVS and CDR2 is FNYEAQ in the germline V gene. The V and J ends lost 5 bases and 0 bases, in that order; junction bases with no gene match: 4. The DNA for the CDR3 is TGTGCCAGCAGCCCCGGACAGGGGCCTAACTATGGCTACACCTTC. Its translation is CASSPGQGPNYGYTF.

The chain has TRBV5-1 and TRBJ1-2; no clear D. In germline, CDR1 is SGHRS, CDR2 YFSETQ. The CDR3 has 14 residues. The V and J ends lost 5 bases and 4 bases respectively, with 15 bases between them. The CDR3 DNA is TGCGCCAGCAGTTTTGACACGAAGTTCTATGGCTACACCTTC. Translating it yields CASSFDTKFYGYTF.

V usage is TRBV5-4 and J usage is TRBJ1-6, with 7 bases matching TRBD1. CDR3 size: 14 residues. V gave up 4 bases and J gave up 9 bases; unmatched junction bases: 7. CDR1 is SGHNT, CDR2 YYREEE, per germline (reference sequence). CDR3 region: CASSQGTEASPLHF. The CDR3 DNA reads TGTGCCAGCAGCCAAGGGACAGAAGCTTCACCCCTCCACTTT.

The J gene is TRBJ2-5, the V gene TRBV28; 7 bases line up with TRBD2. The CDR3 totals 15 residues. Germline CDR1 and CDR2: MDHEN and SYDVKM. Trimming cost V 3 bases and J 5 bases; bases outside gene matches: 9. The CDR3 bases are TGTGCCAGCAGTTTCCCTCCGGGGAGGGCTGAGACCCAGTACTTC. It encodes CASSFPPGRAETQYF.